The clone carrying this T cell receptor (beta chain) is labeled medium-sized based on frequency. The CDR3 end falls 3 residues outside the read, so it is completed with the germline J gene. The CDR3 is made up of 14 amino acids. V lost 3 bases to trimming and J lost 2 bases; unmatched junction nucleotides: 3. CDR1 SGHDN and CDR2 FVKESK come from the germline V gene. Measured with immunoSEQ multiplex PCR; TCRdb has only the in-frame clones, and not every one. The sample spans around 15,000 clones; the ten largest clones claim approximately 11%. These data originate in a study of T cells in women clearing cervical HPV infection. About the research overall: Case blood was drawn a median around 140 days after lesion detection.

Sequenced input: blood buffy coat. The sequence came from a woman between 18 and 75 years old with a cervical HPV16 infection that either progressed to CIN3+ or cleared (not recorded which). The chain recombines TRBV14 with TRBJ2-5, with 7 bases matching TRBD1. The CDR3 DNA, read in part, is TGTGCCAGCAGCCAGGACAGGACGCAAGAGACC. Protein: CASSQDRTQET. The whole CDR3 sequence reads CASSQDRTQETQYF.